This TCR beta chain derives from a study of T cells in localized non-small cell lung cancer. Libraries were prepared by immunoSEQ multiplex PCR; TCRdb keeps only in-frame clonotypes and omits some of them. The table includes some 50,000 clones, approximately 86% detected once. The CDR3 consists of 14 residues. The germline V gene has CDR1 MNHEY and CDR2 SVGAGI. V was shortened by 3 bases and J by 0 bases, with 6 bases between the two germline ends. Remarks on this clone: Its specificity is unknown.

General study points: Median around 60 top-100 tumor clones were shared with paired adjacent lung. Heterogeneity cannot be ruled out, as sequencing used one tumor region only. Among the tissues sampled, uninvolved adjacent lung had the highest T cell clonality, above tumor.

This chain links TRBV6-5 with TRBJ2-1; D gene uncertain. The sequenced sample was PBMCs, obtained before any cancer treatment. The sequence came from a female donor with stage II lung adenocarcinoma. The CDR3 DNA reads TGTGCCAGCAGTTATCTCAGCTCCTACAATGAGCAGTTCTTC. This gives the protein CASSYLSSYNEQFF.